Presented here are 2 T cell receptor beta chains from one specimen sequenced in a study of OX40 agonist ivuxolimab in advanced cancers. Sequenced by immunoSEQ multiplex PCR; TCRdb stores in-frame clones only, minus some. The sample lists 45,000 to 75,000 clones; around 75% were seen once. The sequencing used CD4+ or CD8+ T cells sorted from blood, collected in a trial of the OX40 agonist ivuxolimab. The receptor source for this set is an adult with an advanced solid tumor such as melanoma, head and neck, liver or kidney cancer.

J is TRBJ2-3 and V is TRBV27; D is ambiguous. V lost 7 bases and J 1 base, leaving 9 bases between the germline ends. In germline, CDR1 is MNHEY, CDR2 SMNVEV (reference sequence). CDR3 length equals 13 residues. CDR3 DNA: TGTGCCAGCACATTCGGCGGCACAGATACGCAGTATTTT. Its translation is CASTFGGTDTQYF.

The chain carries TRBV19 and TRBJ1-1; a possible D gene is TRBD1 (6 bases). With 3 bases removed from V and 1 base from J, the gap between germline ends came to 18 bases. The length of the CDR3 is 17 residues. The germline gives CDR1 LNHDA, CDR2 SQIVND (reference sequence). The CDR3 sequence: CASSIVGGQRPNTEAFF. Here the CDR3 DNA reads TGTGCCAGTAGTATCGTGGGAGGACAGAGACCGAACACTGAAGCTTTCTTT. Full variable domain (outside the CDR3, taken from reference TRBV19 and TRBJ1-1): DGGITQSPKYLFRKEGQNVTLSCEQNLNHDAMYWYRQDPGQGLRLIYYSQIVNDFQKGDIAEGYSVSREKKESFPLTVTSAQKNPTAFYLCASSIVGGQRPNTEAFFGQGTRLTVV.